This passage covers 19 T cell receptor beta chains from one sample sequenced in a study of CD8 T cells in ankylosing spondylitis. Study-wide results and limits: Within ankylosing spondylitis blood, a TCR beta motif made up of eight or nine highly homologous variants appeared to be characteristic.

What these receptors recognize is not known. TCRdb used MiXCR to reprocess the 5' RACE reads, holding one entry per CDR3 protein. The sample contains approximately 520,000 distinct CDR3 sequences, roughly 5.2% of which appear only once. The sequenced sample was blood, either unsorted or a sorted T cell fraction (not recorded which). The receptors derive from a male donor with ankylosing spondylitis.

This chain uses TRBV4-3 with TRBJ1-4; D not resolved. Germline CDR1 reads LGHNA; CDR2 reads YSLEER. The CDR3 consists of 17 residues. Trimming removed 0 bases at V and 8 bases at J, with 19 bases between. The CDR3 reads CASSQDAGAGRREKLFF. The CDR3 DNA sequence: TGCGCCAGCAGCCAAGACGCGGGTGCTGGTAGGAGGGAAAAACTGTTTTTT.

This clonotype was observed at least ten times. This chain uses TRBV7-9 with TRBJ2-2, with D perhaps given as TRBD1 or TRBD2 (6 bases each). V lost 6 bases to trimming and J lost 0 bases, with 14 bases between them. The CDR3 extends over 16 amino acids. Germline CDR1 is SEHNR and CDR2 is FQNEAQ (reference sequence). The CDR3 here is CASSTGGGANTGELFF. The CDR3 DNA sequence: TGTGCCAGCAGTACCGGGGGCGGGGCGAACACCGGGGAGCTGTTTTTT.

There are many counts of this clonotype. V and J are TRBV20-1 and TRBJ2-7, with D tentatively TRBD1 or TRBD2 (5 bases each). The V end lost 0 bases, the J end lost 0 bases, and 12 bases lay between the germline ends. Germline CDR1 and CDR2: DFQATT and SNEGSKA (reference sequence). This CDR3 is 15 amino acids long. CDR3 bases: TGCAGTGCTAGAGACTGGGGGAGAGGCTCCTACGAGCAGTACTTC. Translation: CSARDWGRGSYEQYF.

This clonotype was recorded many times. The V and J genes are TRBV5-1 and TRBJ2-2; D uncertain. The CDR3 runs to 12 residues. The V gene lost 5 bases and the J gene lost 0 bases, with 2 bases spanning the gap. Per the germline V gene, CDR1 is SGHRS and CDR2 is YFSETQ. DNA of the CDR3: TGCGCCAGCAGACCGAACACCGGGGAGCTGTTTTTT. Translating it yields CASRPNTGELFF.

This clonotype has a count of ten or more. V gene TRBV5-1 combines with J gene TRBJ1-2; no definite D call. The CDR3 covers 13 residues. With 0 bases removed from V and 3 bases from J, the gap between germline ends came to 6 bases. Germline V gives CDR1 SGHRS, CDR2 YFSETQ. The DNA of the CDR3 is TGCGCCAGCAGCTTGGGGTGGGACTATGGCTACACCTTC. Amino acid sequence: CASSLGWDYGYTF.

This clonotype appeared many times. The chain carries TRBV7-8 and TRBJ1-1; no reliable D call. Trimming cost V 0 bases and J 4 bases, with 9 bases left between them. This CDR3 has 14 residues. CDR1 SGHVS and CDR2 FQNEAQ come from the germline V gene. In nucleotides, the CDR3 is TGTGCCAGCAGCTTAGCGGACCGATCCACTGAAGCTTTCTTT. It is translated as CASSLADRSTEAFF.

The table lists this clonotype with a few counts. V usage is TRBV6-4 and J usage is TRBJ1-2; D possibly corresponds to TRBD1 (5 bases). The germline V and J ends were trimmed by 2 bases and 7 bases, with 11 bases remaining between them. CDR1 MRHNA and CDR2 SNTAGT come from the germline V gene. The CDR3 totals 13 residues. The CDR3 loop is CASSDRVRAGYTF. The CDR3 nucleotides are TGTGCCAGCAGTGACCGGGTCAGGGCTGGCTACACCTTC.

This clonotype came up a few times. The rearrangement joins TRBV4-3 to TRBJ1-2; no reliable D call. The V and J ends lost 4 bases and 2 bases respectively, with 14 bases between them. Germline lookup yields CDR1 LGHNA and CDR2 YSLEER. This CDR3 contains 15 residues. CDR3 in DNA: TGCGCCAGCAGCCCGACTTGGCGCGGGAACTATGGCTACACCTTC. Translation gives CASSPTWRGNYGYTF.

This clonotype was found a few times. This rearrangement joins TRBV28 to TRBJ2-1, with unresolved D. CDR3 length: 12 residues. Trimming cost V 4 bases and J 9 bases, with 10 bases left between them. Per germline, CDR1 MDHEN and CDR2 SYDVKM. CDR3 sequence (DNA): TGTGCCAGCAGTTCGTTCAGCATTGAGCAGTTCTTC. This encodes CASSSFSIEQFF.

This clonotype was detected many times. The chain carries TRBV6-4 and TRBJ2-7; D is unresolved. The germline V and J ends were trimmed by 6 bases and 3 bases, with 12 bases remaining between them. CDR3 length equals 13 residues. Germline loops: CDR1 MRHNA, CDR2 SNTAGT. The CDR3 loop is CASRFVSSYEQYF. The DNA of the CDR3 is TGTGCCAGCAGATTTGTCAGCAGCTACGAGCAGTACTTC.

The chain employs TRBV11-2 and TRBJ1-6; D call uncertain. Trimming cost V 1 base and J 5 bases, with 12 bases left between them. Germline V gene sequence: CDR1 SGHAT, CDR2 FQNNGV. CDR3 size: 16 residues. The CDR3 is CASSLAGSADNSPLHF. CDR3 coding DNA: TGTGCCAGCAGCTTAGCCGGCTCAGCGGATAATTCACCCCTCCACTTT. The full variable domain, with the rest looked up from reference TRBV11-2 and TRBJ1-6, is EAGVAQSPRYKIIEKRQSVAFWCNPISGHATLYWYQQILGQGPKLLIQFQNNGVVDDSQLPKDRFSAERLKGVDSTLKIQPAKLEDSAVYLCASSLAGSADNSPLHFGNGTRLTVT.

This clonotype was recorded at least ten times. The gene calls are TRBV6-1 and TRBJ2-1; possibly TRBD1 or TRBD2 for D (5 bases each). From germline, CDR1 is MNHNS and CDR2 SASEGT. This CDR3 comprises 14 residues. The V gene lost 5 bases and the J gene lost 7 bases, with 15 bases spanning the gap. Written as DNA, the CDR3 is TGTGCCAGCAGTCCCGGGGCCCGGAGAAATGAGCAGTTCTTC. Translating it yields CASSPGARRNEQFF.

There are many counts of this clonotype. The V gene is TRBV27, the J gene TRBJ1-5; D call uncertain. The germline V gene has CDR1 MNHEY and CDR2 SMNVEV (reference sequence). The CDR3 is 16 amino acids. V shed 3 bases and J shed 4 bases, with 16 bases lying between them. CDR3 nucleotide sequence: TGTGCCAGCAGTTTCTCCGGGTCCCGTCTAAATCAGCCCCAGCATTTT. It specifies CASSFSGSRLNQPQHF.

This clonotype has ten or more counts. The chain recombines TRBV20-1 with TRBJ2-3; the D gene is possibly TRBD1 (6 bases). CDR3 length: 12 amino acids. V was pared by 6 bases and J by 4 bases, with 11 bases between. Germline CDR1 reads DFQATT; CDR2 reads SNEGSKA (reference sequence). The CDR3 reads CSAKDSADTQYF. The CDR3 bases are TGCAGTGCCAAGGACAGCGCAGATACGCAGTATTTT.

At least ten counts were recorded for this clonotype. The genes are TRBV29-1 and TRBJ1-4; no clear D gene. The V end lost 5 bases, the J end lost 4 bases, and 8 bases lay between the germline ends. CDR1 SQVTM and CDR2 ANQGSEA come from the germline V gene. This CDR3 region has 12 residues. Here the CDR3 DNA reads TGCAGCGTTTATACAGATAATGAAAAACTGTTTTTT. It yields the protein CSVYTDNEKLFF.

This clonotype was detected many times. The chain recombines TRBV5-6 with TRBJ2-4; D not resolved. Germline CDR1 is SGHDT and CDR2 is YYEEEE. With 3 bases removed from V and 2 bases from J, the gap between germline ends came to 15 bases. This CDR3 spans 16 amino acids. CDR3 amino acids: CASSYLQWGSKNIQYF. The DNA for the CDR3 is TGTGCCAGCAGCTACCTGCAGTGGGGATCCAAAAACATTCAGTACTTC.

This clonotype was counted ten times or more. The gene calls are TRBV10-3 and TRBJ2-7, with a tentative D call TRBD2 (6 bases). This CDR3 is built from 12 residues. V lost 10 bases, J lost 5 bases, and 15 bases lay in between. In germline, CDR1 is ENHRY, CDR2 SYGVKD. CDR3 residues: CASRGGSDEQYF. CDR3 sequence (DNA): TGTGCCAGCCGTGGAGGGAGCGACGAGCAGTACTTC.

The J gene is TRBJ2-5, the V gene TRBV2, with 9 bases aligning to TRBD1. The CDR3 contains 14 residues. Germline V gives CDR1 SNHLY, CDR2 FYNNEI. After removal of 5 bases from V and 7 bases from J, the junction contained 8 bases not matched to a gene. CDR3 region: CASSSTGGRGTQYF. The CDR3 DNA reads as TGTGCCAGCAGTTCCACAGGGGGCAGGGGGACCCAGTACTTC.

Ten or more counts support this clonotype. The chain is built from TRBV19 and TRBJ2-1; no definite D call. Germline assignment: CDR1 LNHDA and CDR2 SQIVND (reference sequence). This CDR3 comprises 13 residues. V shed 10 bases and J shed 2 bases, with 12 bases lying between them. CDR3 amino acids: CATREVPYNEQFF. DNA for the CDR3: TGTGCCACCCGCGAGGTACCCTACAATGAGCAGTTCTTC.